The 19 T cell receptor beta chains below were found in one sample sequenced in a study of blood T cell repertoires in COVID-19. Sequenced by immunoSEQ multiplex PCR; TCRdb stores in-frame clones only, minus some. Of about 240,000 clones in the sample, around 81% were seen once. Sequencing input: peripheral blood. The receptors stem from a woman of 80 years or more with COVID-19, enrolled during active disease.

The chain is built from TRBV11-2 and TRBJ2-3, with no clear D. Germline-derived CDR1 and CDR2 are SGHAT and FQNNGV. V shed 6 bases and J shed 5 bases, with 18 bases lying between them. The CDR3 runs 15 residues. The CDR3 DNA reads TGTGCCAGCAGTCTCCTCCGCCGGAGTGGAGATACGCAGTATTTT. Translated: CASSLLRRSGDTQYF.

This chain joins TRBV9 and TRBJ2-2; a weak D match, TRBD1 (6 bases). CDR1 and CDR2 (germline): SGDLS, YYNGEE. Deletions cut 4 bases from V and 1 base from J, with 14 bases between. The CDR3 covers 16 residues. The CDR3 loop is CASSRDILRNTGELFF. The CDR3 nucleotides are TGTGCCAGCAGCCGGGACATTTTAAGGAACACCGGGGAGCTGTTTTTT. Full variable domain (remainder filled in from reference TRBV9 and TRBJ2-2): DSGVTQTPKHLITATGQRVTLRCSPRSGDLSVYWYQQSLDQGLQFLIQYYNGEERAKGNILERFSAQQFPDLHSELNLSSLELGDSALYFCASSRDILRNTGELFFGEGSRLTVL.

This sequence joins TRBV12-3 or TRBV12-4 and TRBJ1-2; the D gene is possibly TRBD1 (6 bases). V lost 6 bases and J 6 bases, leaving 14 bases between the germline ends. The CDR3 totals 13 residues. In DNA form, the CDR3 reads TGTGCCAGCAGCGCCACGAACAGGGATGGCTACACCTTC. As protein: CASSATNRDGYTF.

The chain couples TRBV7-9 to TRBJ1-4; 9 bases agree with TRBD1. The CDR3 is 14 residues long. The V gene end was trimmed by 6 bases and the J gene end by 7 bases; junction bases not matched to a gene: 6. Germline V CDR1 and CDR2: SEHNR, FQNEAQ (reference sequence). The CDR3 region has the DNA TGTGCCAGCAGGGCCGGGACAGGGCCTGAAAAACTGTTTTTT. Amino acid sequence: CASRAGTGPEKLFF.

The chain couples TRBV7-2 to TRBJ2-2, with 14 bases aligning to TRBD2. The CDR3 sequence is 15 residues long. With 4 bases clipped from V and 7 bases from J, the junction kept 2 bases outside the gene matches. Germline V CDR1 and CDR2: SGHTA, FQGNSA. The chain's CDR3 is CASSSTSGRGGELFF. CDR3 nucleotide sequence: TGTGCCAGCAGCTCGACTAGCGGGAGGGGCGGGGAGCTGTTTTTT.

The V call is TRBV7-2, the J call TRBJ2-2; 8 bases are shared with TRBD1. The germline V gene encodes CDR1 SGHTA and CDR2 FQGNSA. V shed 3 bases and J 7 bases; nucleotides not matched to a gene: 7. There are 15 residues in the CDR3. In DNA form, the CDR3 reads TGTGCCAGCAGCTTTTTCGGACAGGGACGCGGGGAGCTGTTTTTT. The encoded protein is CASSFFGQGRGELFF.

CDR3 amino acids: CASSQEQIPGQPQHF. CDR3 coding DNA: TGTGCCAGCAGCCAAGAGCAAATACCGGGGCAGCCCCAGCATTTT. V is TRBV3-1 (or the pseudogene TRBV3-2) and J is TRBJ1-5; D is unresolved. The CDR3 length is 15 residues. Per the germline V gene, CDR1 is LGHDT and CDR2 is YNNKEL (reference sequence). Trimming removed 0 bases at V and 7 bases at J, with 13 bases between.

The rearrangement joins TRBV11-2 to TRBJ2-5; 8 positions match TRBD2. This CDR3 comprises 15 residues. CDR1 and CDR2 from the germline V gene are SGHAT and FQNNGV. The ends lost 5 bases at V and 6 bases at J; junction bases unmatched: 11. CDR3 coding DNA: TGTGCCAGCAGCCCCTTAGCGGGGTGGGCCCAGACCCAGTACTTC. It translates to CASSPLAGWAQTQYF.

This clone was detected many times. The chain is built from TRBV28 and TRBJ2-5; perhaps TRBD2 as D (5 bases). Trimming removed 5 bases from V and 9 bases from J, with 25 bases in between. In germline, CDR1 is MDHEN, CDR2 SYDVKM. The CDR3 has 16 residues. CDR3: CASSLTPGLLIGAQYF. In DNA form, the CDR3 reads TGTGCCAGCAGTCTTACGCCTGGACTTCTCATCGGGGCCCAGTACTTC.

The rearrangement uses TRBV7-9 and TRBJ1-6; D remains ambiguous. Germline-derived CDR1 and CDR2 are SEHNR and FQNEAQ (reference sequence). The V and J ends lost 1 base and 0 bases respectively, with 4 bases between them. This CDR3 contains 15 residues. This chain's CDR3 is CASSLVSSYNSPLHF. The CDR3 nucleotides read TGTGCCAGCAGCTTAGTTAGCTCCTATAATTCACCCCTCCACTTT.

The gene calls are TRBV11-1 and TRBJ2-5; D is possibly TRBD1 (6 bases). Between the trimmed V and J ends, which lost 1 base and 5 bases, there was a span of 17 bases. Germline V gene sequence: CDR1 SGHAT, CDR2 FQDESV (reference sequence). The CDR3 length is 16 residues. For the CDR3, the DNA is TGTGCCAGCAGCTTAGGGTTGGGCAGGGGAAGGGAGACCCAGTACTTC. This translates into CASSLGLGRGRETQYF.

Here the CDR3 reads CASSPRTARLTPLHF. CDR3 DNA: TGTGCCAGCAGCCCCCGGACAGCCCGGCTGACACCCCTCCACTTT. The chain uses TRBV7-2 and TRBJ1-6; tentatively, D is TRBD1 (6 bases). Germline values: CDR1 SGHTA, CDR2 FQGNSA. The V and J ends lost 5 bases and 11 bases respectively, with 19 bases between them. The length of the CDR3 is 15 residues.

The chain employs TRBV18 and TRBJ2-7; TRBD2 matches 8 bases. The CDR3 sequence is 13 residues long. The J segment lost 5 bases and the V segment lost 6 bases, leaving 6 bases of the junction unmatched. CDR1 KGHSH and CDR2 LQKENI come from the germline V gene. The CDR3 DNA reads TGTGCCAGCTCGATGACTAGCGTAGACGAGCAGTACTTC. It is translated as CASSMTSVDEQYF.

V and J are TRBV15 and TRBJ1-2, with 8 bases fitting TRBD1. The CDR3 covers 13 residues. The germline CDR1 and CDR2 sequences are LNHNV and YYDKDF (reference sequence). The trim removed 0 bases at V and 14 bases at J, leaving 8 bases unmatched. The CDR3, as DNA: TGTGCCACCAGCAGAGATGATGGACAGGGAAGGACCTTC. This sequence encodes CATSRDDGQGRTF.

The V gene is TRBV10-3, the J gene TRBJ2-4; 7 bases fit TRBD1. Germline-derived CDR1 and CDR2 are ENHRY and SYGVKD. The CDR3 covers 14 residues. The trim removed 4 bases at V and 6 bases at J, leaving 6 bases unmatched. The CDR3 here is CAISGGGLGNIQYF. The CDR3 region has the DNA TGTGCCATCAGTGGAGGGGGCCTGGGAAACATTCAGTACTTC.

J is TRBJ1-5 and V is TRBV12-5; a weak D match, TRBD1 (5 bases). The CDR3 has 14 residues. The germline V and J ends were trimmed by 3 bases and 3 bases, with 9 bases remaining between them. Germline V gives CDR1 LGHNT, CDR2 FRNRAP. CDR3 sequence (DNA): TGTGCTAGTGGTTTAGGACAAATCAATCAGCCCCAGCATTTT. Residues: CASGLGQINQPQHF.

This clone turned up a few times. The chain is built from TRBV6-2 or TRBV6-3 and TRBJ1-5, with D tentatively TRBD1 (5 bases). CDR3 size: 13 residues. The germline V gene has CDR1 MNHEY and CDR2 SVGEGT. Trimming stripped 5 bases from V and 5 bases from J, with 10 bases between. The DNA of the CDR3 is TGTGCCAGCAGTGCAGACAGCTATCAGCCCCAGCATTTT. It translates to CASSADSYQPQHF.

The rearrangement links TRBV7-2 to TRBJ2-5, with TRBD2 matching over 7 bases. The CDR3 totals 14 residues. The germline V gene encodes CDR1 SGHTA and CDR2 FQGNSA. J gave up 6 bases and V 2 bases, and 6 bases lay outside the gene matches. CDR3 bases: TGTGCCAGCAGCTTAAGGGGAGGGCCTAAGACCCAGTACTTC. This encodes CASSLRGGPKTQYF.

The CDR3 DNA sequence: TGTGCCAGCAGCAGGAGAGCCGACCAAGAGACCCAGTACTTC. It is translated as CASSRRADQETQYF. The chain recombines TRBV7-9 with TRBJ2-5; D unclear. This CDR3 comprises 14 residues. CDR1 SEHNR and CDR2 FQNEAQ come from the germline V gene (reference sequence). V was pared by 5 bases and J by 0 bases, with 10 bases between.